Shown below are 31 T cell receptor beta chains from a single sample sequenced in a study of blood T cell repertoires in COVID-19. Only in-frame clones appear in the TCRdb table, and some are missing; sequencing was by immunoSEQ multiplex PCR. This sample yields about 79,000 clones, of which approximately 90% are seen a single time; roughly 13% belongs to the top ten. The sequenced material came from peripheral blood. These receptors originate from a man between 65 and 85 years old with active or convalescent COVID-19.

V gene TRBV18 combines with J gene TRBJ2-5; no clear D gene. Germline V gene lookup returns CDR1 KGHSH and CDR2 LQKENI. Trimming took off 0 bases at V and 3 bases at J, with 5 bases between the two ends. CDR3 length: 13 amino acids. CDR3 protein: CASSPPGEETQYF. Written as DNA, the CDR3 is TGTGCCAGCTCACCACCGGGCGAAGAGACCCAGTACTTC.

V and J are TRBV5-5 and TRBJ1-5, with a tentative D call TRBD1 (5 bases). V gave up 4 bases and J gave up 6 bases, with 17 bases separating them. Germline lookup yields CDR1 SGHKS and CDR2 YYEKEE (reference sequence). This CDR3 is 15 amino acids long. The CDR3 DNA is TGTGCCAGCAGCATGACAGCGTCAAATGGTCAGCCCCAGCATTTT. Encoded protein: CASSMTASNGQPQHF. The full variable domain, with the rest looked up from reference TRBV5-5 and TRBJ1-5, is DAGVTQSPTHLIKTRGQQVTLRCSPISGHKSVSWYQQVLGQGPQFIFQYYEKEERGRGNFPDRFSARQFPNYSSELNVNALLLGDSALYLCASSMTASNGQPQHFGDGTRLSIL.

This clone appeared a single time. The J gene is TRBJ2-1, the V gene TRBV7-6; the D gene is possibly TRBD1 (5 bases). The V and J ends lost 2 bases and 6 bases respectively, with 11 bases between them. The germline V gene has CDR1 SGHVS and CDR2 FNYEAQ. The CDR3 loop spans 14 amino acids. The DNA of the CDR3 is TGTGCCAGCAGCTTAACCTCAGGGCTCAATGAGCAGTTCTTC. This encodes CASSLTSGLNEQFF.

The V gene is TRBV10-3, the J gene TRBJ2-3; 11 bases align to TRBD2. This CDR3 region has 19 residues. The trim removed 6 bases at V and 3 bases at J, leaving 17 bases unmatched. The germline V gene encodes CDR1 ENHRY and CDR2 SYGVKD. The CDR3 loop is CAIRGGTQTSGSTTDTQYF. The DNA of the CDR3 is TGTGCCATCAGAGGGGGGACCCAAACTAGCGGGAGTACGACAGATACGCAGTATTTT.

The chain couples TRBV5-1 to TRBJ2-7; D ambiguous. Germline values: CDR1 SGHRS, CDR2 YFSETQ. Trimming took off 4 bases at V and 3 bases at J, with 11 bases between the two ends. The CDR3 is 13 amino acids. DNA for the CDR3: TGCGCCAGCAGCGAGCAGTCAGGCTACGAGCAGTACTTC. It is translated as CASSEQSGYEQYF.

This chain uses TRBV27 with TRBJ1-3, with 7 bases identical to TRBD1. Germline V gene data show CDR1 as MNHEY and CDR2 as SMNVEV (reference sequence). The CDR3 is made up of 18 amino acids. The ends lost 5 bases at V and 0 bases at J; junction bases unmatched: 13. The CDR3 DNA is TGTGCCAGCAGTCCACAGACAGGGCCCACCATCTCTGGAAACACCATATATTTT. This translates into CASSPQTGPTISGNTIYF.

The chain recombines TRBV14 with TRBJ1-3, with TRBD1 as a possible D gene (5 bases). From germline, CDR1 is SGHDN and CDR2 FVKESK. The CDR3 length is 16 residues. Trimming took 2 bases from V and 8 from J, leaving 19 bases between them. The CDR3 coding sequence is TGTGCCAGCAGCCAAAGGGCGACAGCCGCACATGACACCATATATTTT. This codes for CASSQRATAAHDTIYF.

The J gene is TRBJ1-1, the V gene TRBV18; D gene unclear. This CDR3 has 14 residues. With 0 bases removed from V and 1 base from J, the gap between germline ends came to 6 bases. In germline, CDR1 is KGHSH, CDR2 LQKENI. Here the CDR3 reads CASSPPSGNTEAFF. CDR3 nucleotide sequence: TGTGCCAGCTCACCACCATCGGGGAACACTGAAGCTTTCTTT.

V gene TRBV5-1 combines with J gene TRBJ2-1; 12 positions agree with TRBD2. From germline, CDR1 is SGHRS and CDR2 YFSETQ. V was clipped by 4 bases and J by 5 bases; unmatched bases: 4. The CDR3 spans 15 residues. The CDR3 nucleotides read TGCGCCAGCAGCCCGGGACTAGCGGGTCACAATGAGCAGTTCTTC. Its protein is CASSPGLAGHNEQFF.

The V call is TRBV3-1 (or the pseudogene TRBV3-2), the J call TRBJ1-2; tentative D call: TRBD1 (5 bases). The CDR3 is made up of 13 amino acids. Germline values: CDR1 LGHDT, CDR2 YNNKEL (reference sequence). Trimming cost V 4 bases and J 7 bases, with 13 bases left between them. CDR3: CASSPGGGPGYTF. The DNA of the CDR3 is TGTGCCAGCAGCCCTGGGGGAGGGCCTGGCTACACCTTC.

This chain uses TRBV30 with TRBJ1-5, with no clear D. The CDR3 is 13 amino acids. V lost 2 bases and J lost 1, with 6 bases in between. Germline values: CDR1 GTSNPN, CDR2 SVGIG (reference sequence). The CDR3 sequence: CAWSTQSNQPQHF. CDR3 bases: TGTGCCTGGAGTACCCAGAGCAATCAGCCCCAGCATTTT.

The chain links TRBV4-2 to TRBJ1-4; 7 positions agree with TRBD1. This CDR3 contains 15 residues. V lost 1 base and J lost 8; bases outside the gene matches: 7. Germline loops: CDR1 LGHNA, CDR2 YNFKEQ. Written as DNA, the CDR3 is TGTGCCAGCAGCCAAGCCAGGGGGGTTGAGGAAAAACTGTTTTTT. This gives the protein CASSQARGVEEKLFF.

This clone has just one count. The CDR3 sequence: CASSSILQAYGYTF. CDR3 nucleotide sequence: TGTGCCAGCTCGTCTATCCTGCAGGCCTATGGCTACACCTTC. The rearrangement uses TRBV18 and TRBJ1-2, with D uncertain. The CDR3 contains 14 residues. Germline values: CDR1 KGHSH, CDR2 LQKENI. Trimming removed 6 bases at V and 4 bases at J, with 15 bases between.

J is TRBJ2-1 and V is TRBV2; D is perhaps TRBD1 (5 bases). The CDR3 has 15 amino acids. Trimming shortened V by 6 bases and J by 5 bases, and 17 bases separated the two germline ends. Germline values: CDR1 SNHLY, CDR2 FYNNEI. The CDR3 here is CASRKEKGPHNEQFF. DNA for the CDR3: TGTGCCAGCAGGAAGGAGAAGGGGCCCCACAATGAGCAGTTCTTC.

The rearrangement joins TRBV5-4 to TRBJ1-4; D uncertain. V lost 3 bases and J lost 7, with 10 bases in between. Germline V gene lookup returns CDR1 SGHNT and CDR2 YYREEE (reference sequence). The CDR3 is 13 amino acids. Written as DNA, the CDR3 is TGTGCCAGCAGCTCCCAGGAGGGTGAAAAACTGTTTTTT. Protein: CASSSQEGEKLFF.

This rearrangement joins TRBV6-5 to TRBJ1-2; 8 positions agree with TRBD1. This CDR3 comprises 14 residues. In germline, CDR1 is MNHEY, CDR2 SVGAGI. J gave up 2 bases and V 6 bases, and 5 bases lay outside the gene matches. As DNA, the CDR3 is TGTGCCAGCAGGGACCCAGGGGGCAACTATGGCTACACCTTC. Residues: CASRDPGGNYGYTF.

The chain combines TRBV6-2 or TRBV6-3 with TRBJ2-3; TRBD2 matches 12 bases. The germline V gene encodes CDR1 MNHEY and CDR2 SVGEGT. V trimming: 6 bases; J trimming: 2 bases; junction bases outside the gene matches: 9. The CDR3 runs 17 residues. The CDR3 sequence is CASSEHLAGGPTDTQYF. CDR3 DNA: TGTGCCAGCAGCGAACACCTAGCGGGAGGGCCCACAGATACGCAGTATTTT.

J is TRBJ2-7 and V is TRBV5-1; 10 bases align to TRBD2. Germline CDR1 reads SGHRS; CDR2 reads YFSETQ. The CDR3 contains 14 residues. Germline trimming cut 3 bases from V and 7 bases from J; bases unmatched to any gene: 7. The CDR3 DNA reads TGCGCCAGCAGCTCTGGACTAGCGGAAGTGGAGCAGTACTTC. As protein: CASSSGLAEVEQYF. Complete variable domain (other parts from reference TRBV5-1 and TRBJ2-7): KAGVTQTPRYLIKTRGQQVTLSCSPISGHRSVSWYQQTPGQGLQFLFEYFSETQRNKGNFPGRFSGRQFSNSRSEMNVSTLELGDSALYLCASSSGLAEVEQYFGPGTRLTVT.

The CDR3, as DNA: TGTGCCACCTACGATGTTGGGGGCCCTTCTGGGGCCAACGTCCTGACTTTC. It is translated as CATYDVGGPSGANVLTF. J is TRBJ2-6 and V is TRBV10-3; D is perhaps TRBD1 (6 bases). The CDR3 runs to 17 residues. V was cut by 10 bases and J by 1 base, with 20 bases left in between. Per the germline V gene, CDR1 is ENHRY and CDR2 is SYGVKD.

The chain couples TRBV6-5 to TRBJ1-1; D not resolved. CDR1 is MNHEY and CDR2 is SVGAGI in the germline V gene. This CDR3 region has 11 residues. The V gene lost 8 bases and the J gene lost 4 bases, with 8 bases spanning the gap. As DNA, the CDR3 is TGTGCCAGCGGGGAGGGCACTGAAGCTTTCTTT. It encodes CASGEGTEAFF.

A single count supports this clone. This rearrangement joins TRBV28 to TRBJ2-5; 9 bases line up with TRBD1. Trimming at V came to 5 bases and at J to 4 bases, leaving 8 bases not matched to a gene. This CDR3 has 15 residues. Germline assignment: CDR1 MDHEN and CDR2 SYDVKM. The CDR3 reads CASSPQGARGETQYF. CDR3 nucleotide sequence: TGTGCCAGCAGTCCACAGGGGGCGAGGGGAGAGACCCAGTACTTC.

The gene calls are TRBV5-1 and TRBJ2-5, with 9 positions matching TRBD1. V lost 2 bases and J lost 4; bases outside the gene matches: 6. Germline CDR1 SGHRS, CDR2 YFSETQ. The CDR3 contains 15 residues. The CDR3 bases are TGCGCCAGCAGCTTAGGACAGGGGATGGGAGAGACCCAGTACTTC. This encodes CASSLGQGMGETQYF.

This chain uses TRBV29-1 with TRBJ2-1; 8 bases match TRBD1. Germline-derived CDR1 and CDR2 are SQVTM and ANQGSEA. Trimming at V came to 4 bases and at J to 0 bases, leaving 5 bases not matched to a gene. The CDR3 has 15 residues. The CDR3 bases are TGCAGCGTTGGCAGGGGGCCTAGCTCCTACAATGAGCAGTTCTTC. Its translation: CSVGRGPSSYNEQFF.

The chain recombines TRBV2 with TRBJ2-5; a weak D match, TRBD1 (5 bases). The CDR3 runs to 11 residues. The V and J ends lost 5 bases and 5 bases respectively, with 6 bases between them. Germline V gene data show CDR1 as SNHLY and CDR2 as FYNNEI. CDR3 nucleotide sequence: TGTGCCAGCAGTTACAGGGAGACCCAGTACTTC. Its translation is CASSYRETQYF. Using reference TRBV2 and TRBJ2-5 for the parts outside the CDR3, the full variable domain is EPEVTQTPSHQVTQMGQEVILRCVPISNHLYFYWYRQILGQKVEFLVSFYNNEISEKSEIFDDQFSVERPDGSNFTLKIRSTKLEDSAMYFCASSYRETQYFGPGTRLLVL.

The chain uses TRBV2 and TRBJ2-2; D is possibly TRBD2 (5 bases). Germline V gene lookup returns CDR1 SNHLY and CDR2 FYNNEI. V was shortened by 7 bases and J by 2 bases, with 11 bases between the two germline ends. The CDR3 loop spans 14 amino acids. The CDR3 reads CASTSTSNTGELFF. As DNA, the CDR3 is TGTGCCAGCACAAGTACTAGTAACACCGGGGAGCTGTTTTTT.

CDR3 bases: TGTGCCAGCCGACTGGCGACAGGGAGTCAGCCCCAGCATTTT. It yields the protein CASRLATGSQPQHF. The chain recombines TRBV28 with TRBJ1-5, with TRBD1 identical over 7 bases. With 8 bases clipped from V and 6 bases from J, the junction kept 10 bases outside the gene matches. The CDR3 totals 14 residues. Germline values: CDR1 MDHEN, CDR2 SYDVKM.

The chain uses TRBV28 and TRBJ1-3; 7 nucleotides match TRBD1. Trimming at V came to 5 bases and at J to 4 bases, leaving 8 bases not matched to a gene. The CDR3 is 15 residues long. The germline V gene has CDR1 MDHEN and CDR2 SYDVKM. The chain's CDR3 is CASSRGGTAGNTIYF. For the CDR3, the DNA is TGTGCCAGCAGTCGAGGCGGGACAGCCGGAAACACCATATATTTT.

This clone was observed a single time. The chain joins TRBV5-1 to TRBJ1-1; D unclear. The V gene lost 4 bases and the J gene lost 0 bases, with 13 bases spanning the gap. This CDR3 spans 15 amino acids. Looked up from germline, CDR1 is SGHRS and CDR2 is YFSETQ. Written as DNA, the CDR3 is TGCGCCAGCAGCGCGGGGATTCTCATGAACACTGAAGCTTTCTTT. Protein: CASSAGILMNTEAFF.

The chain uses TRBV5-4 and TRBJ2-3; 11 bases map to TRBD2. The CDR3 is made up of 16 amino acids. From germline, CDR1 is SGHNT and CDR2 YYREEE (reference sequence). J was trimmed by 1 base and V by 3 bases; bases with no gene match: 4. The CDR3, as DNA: TGTGCCAGCAGCTCGCTGGGACTAGCGGGCACAGATACGCAGTATTTT. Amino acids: CASSSLGLAGTDTQYF.

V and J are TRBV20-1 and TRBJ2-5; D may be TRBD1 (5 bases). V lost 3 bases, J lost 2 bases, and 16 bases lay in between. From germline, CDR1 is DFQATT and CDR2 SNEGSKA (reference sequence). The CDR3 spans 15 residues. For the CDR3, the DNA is TGCAGTGCTAGTTTTTTCAGGGTGTTTCAAGAGACCCAGTACTTC. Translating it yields CSASFFRVFQETQYF.

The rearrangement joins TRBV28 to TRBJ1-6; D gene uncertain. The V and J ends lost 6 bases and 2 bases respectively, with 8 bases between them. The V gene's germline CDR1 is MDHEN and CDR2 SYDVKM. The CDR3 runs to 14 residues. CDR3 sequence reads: CASSRNTYNSPLHF. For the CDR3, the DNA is TGTGCCAGCAGCAGGAACACCTATAATTCACCCCTCCACTTT.